The 16 T cell receptor beta chains presented below share a single source sample, sequenced in a study of PD-1 blockade in classical Hodgkin lymphoma. Generated by immunoSEQ multiplex PCR, the TCRdb table keeps only in-frame clones and is missing some. The profile shows fewer than 100,000 clones, more than 85% of them singletons. This sample's time point: cycle 4 day 1 (C4D1), after more than five weeks of nivolumab. Every patient was affected by relapse after autologous stem cell transplantation, while exposure to brentuximab vedotin was not uniform. The specimen comprised peripheral blood mononuclear cells (PBMCs), sampled before the fourth cycle of nivolumab. Source of these receptors: a human donor with classical Hodgkin lymphoma.

The chain is built from TRBV6-5 and TRBJ2-1, with no clear D. Germline V gene data show CDR1 as MNHEY and CDR2 as SVGAGI. Trimming shortened V by 2 bases and J by 6 bases, and 5 bases separated the two germline ends. This CDR3 spans 12 amino acids. CDR3 region: CASSYPGNEQFF. CDR3 sequence (DNA): TGTGCCAGCAGTTACCCCGGCAATGAGCAGTTCTTC.

The chain is built from TRBV5-4 and TRBJ2-5, with D possibly matching TRBD2 (5 bases). Germline V gene sequence: CDR1 SGHNT, CDR2 YYREEE (reference sequence). CDR3 length: 14 amino acids. Trimming shortened V by 3 bases and J by 2 bases, and 11 bases separated the two germline ends. The CDR3 spells CASSWGVSQETQYF. The CDR3 DNA reads as TGTGCCAGCAGCTGGGGAGTATCTCAAGAGACCCAGTACTTC.

The V gene is TRBV27, the J gene TRBJ1-1; D not resolved. V dropped 6 bases and J dropped 2 bases, with 13 bases sitting between them. There are 14 residues in the CDR3. Germline CDR1 MNHEY, CDR2 SMNVEV (reference sequence). The CDR3 bases are TGTGCCAGCAGGAAGTCTCGGGGAAACACTGAAGCTTTCTTT. Translating it yields CASRKSRGNTEAFF.

This clone was seen once. The rearrangement links TRBV19 to TRBJ2-7; D may be TRBD2 (5 bases). The CDR3 is 13 amino acids. V was trimmed by 5 bases and J by 3 bases, leaving 11 bases between them. The germline gives CDR1 LNHDA, CDR2 SQIVND (reference sequence). The CDR3 region has the DNA TGTGCCAGTAGTGTAAACCGGGACTACGAGCAGTACTTC. Amino acids: CASSVNRDYEQYF. The full variable domain, with the rest looked up from reference TRBV19 and TRBJ2-7, is DGGITQSPKYLFRKEGQNVTLSCEQNLNHDAMYWYRQDPGQGLRLIYYSQIVNDFQKGDIAEGYSVSREKKESFPLTVTSAQKNPTAFYLCASSVNRDYEQYFGPGTRLTVT.

The rearrangement uses TRBV6-5 and TRBJ1-2, with TRBD1 matching 8 bases. V was pared by 6 bases and J by 4 bases, with 4 bases of the junction left unmatched. The CDR3 runs 13 residues. Germline V lookup: CDR1 MNHEY, CDR2 SVGAGI. The CDR3 DNA reads as TGTGCCAGCAGCATGACAGGGGCCTATGGCTACACCTTC. It codes for CASSMTGAYGYTF.

The V call is TRBV5-6, the J call TRBJ2-5, with 12 bases fitting TRBD2. This CDR3 is built from 16 residues. CDR1 SGHDT and CDR2 YYEEEE come from the germline V gene. Trimming cost V 3 bases and J 5 bases; bases outside gene matches: 8. The CDR3 sequence is CASSSRTSGAGETQYF. CDR3 coding DNA: TGTGCCAGCAGCTCCCGGACTAGCGGGGCCGGGGAGACCCAGTACTTC.

The chain recombines TRBV5-4 with TRBJ1-5; 9 nucleotides align to TRBD1. The V gene's germline CDR1 is SGHNT and CDR2 YYREEE (reference sequence). CDR3 length equals 18 residues. V lost 0 bases, J lost 0 bases, and 7 bases stayed unmatched. The CDR3 loop reads CASSLGRKDRGSNQPQHF. CDR3 nucleotide sequence: TGTGCCAGCAGCTTGGGGCGCAAGGACAGGGGTAGCAATCAGCCCCAGCATTTT. Looking up the rest from reference TRBV5-4 and TRBJ1-5 gives the full variable domain: ETGVTQSPTHLIKTRGQQVTLRCSSQSGHNTVSWYQQALGQGPQFIFQYYREEENGRGNFPPRFSGLQFPNYSSELNVNALELDDSALYLCASSLGRKDRGSNQPQHFGDGTRLSIL.

This sequence joins TRBV2 and TRBJ2-7, with D possibly called TRBD1 or TRBD2 (5 bases each). Germline V gene data show CDR1 as SNHLY and CDR2 as FYNNEI. Trimming took off 6 bases at V and 0 bases at J, with 18 bases between the two ends. CDR3 length: 16 amino acids. The CDR3, as DNA: TGTGCCAGCAGGGGGGTCCTAGGCCCACACTCCTACGAGCAGTACTTC. Residues: CASRGVLGPHSYEQYF.

The chain carries TRBV6-5 and TRBJ1-1; 7 nucleotides line up with TRBD1. The CDR3 extends over 12 amino acids. Trimming took 8 bases from V and 4 from J; bases not matched to a gene: 4. CDR1 MNHEY and CDR2 SVGAGI come from the germline V gene. The CDR3 nucleotides are TGTGCCAGCGGCGACAGGGTCACTGAAGCTTTCTTT. Protein sequence: CASGDRVTEAFF.

The rearrangement links TRBV5-4 to TRBJ2-1, with 14 bases that match TRBD2. This CDR3 has 17 residues. V gave up 5 bases and J gave up 0 bases; unmatched junction bases: 4. Germline V gives CDR1 SGHNT, CDR2 YYREEE (reference sequence). CDR3 bases: TGTGCCAGCAGGGGACTAGCGGGAGAGGGCTCCTACAATGAGCAGTTCTTC. Encoded protein: CASRGLAGEGSYNEQFF.

This chain connects TRBV19 to TRBJ2-5, with D possibly matching TRBD2 (6 bases). V was trimmed by 7 bases and J by 1 base, leaving 16 bases between them. Germline assignment: CDR1 LNHDA and CDR2 SQIVND (reference sequence). The CDR3 is 15 amino acids. The CDR3 reads CASTDGKGLQETQYF. In nucleotides, the CDR3 is TGTGCCAGTACCGATGGGAAGGGACTCCAAGAGACCCAGTACTTC.

The gene calls are TRBV4-2 and TRBJ2-1; weak D call: TRBD2 (6 bases). This CDR3 is built from 14 residues. V lost 3 bases and J 7 bases, leaving 13 bases between the germline ends. Germline lookup yields CDR1 LGHNA and CDR2 YNFKEQ. The CDR3 nucleotides are TGTGCCAGCAGCCACCCCGGGACTCTAAATGAGCAGTTCTTC. Translation gives CASSHPGTLNEQFF.

This chain joins TRBV9 and TRBJ1-1; D gene unclear. The CDR3 loop spans 12 amino acids. The germline V gene encodes CDR1 SGDLS and CDR2 YYNGEE. The germline V and J ends were trimmed by 0 bases and 5 bases, with 5 bases remaining between them. CDR3 in amino acids: CASSVVKTEAFF. The CDR3 DNA sequence: TGTGCCAGCAGCGTAGTAAAAACTGAAGCTTTCTTT.

V is TRBV6-1 and J is TRBJ2-2, with a possible D match to TRBD1 (5 bases). The germline V gene has CDR1 MNHNS and CDR2 SASEGT. This CDR3 contains 13 residues. V lost 8 bases and J 4 bases, leaving 11 bases between the germline ends. The CDR3 protein is CASRLRATGELFF. The DNA of the CDR3 is TGTGCCAGCCGCCTCAGGGCCACCGGGGAGCTGTTTTTT.

V and J are TRBV29-1 and TRBJ1-2; 10 bases align to TRBD1. Unmatched junction bases numbered 9, after V lost 4 bases and J lost 4 bases. Germline V CDR1 and CDR2: SQVTM, ANQGSEA. The CDR3 extends over 15 amino acids. CDR3 amino acids: CSVGAPGQGPYGYTF. The CDR3 bases are TGCAGCGTTGGCGCCCCGGGACAGGGGCCCTATGGCTACACCTTC.

The rearrangement joins TRBV28 to TRBJ1-1; D not resolved. V lost 7 bases, J lost 6 bases, and 12 bases lay in between. CDR1 is MDHEN, CDR2 SYDVKM, per germline. The CDR3 consists of 12 residues. CDR3 sequence reads: CASMGGPAEAFF. As DNA, the CDR3 is TGTGCCAGCATGGGTGGACCCGCTGAAGCTTTCTTT.